This T cell receptor (beta chain) appears in the sequencing data of a study of T cells in Graves' hyperthyroidism and ophthalmopathy. Turning to the study itself: Staff took peripheral blood when the initial diagnosis was made, before any treatment began.

Trimming at V came to 3 bases and at J to 4 bases, leaving 3 bases not matched to a gene. The CDR3 runs to 14 residues. Germline lookup yields CDR1 DFQATT and CDR2 SNEGSKA (reference sequence). Study observations and caveats: Blood held most thyroid clonotypes expanded above 0.001 frequency. A model of 13 V-J pairs discriminated ophthalmopathy from stable hyperthyroidism.

Remarks on this clonotype: What it binds is not known.

Uncontrolled infection, other autoimmune disease, pregnancy or lactation barred patients from enrollment. RNA transcripts served as the template for amplifying TCR beta CDR3 regions. The primer set for the first-round RT-PCR of the TCR CDR3 was HTBI. TCRdb analysed the multiplex PCR reads with MiXCR anew, one entry per CDR3 protein. Of hundreds of thousands of distinct CDR3 sequences in the sample, roughly 15% were seen once. The chain joins TRBV20-1 to TRBJ2-3, with TRBD2 matching over 11 bases. Material for sequencing was blood. This clonotype was obtained from a man in his late teens or twenties with Graves' ophthalmopathy. CDR3 nucleotides: TGCAGTGCTAGGGGGGGACTAGCGGCAGATACGCAGTATTTT. Its translation: CSARGGLAADTQYF.